This entry lists 5 T cell receptor beta chains sequenced from one sample in a study of CD8 T cells in Susac syndrome. Reverse transcription of about 0.5 to 1 ug RNA was carried out with random hexamers. TCRdb ran MiXCR on the immunoSEQ multiplex PCR reads and lists one entry per CDR3 protein. The repertoire holds about 240,000 distinct CDR3 sequences, with almost 97% as singletons. What was sequenced was CD4+ T cells from PBMCs. The receptors were gathered from a human donor with Susac syndrome.

V usage is TRBV12-5 and J usage is TRBJ1-1; the D is unclear. This CDR3 has 16 amino acids. The V gene lost 5 bases and the J gene lost 0 bases, with 16 bases spanning the gap. Germline V CDR1 and CDR2: LGHNT, FRNRAP. The CDR3 DNA reads as TGTGCTAGTGGTCCTTCCACCTCTAGCCTGAACACTGAAGCTTTCTTT. It encodes CASGPSTSSLNTEAFF.

The rearrangement links TRBV7-9 to TRBJ1-1; a possible D gene is TRBD1 (5 bases). Germline assignment: CDR1 SEHNR and CDR2 FQNEAQ (reference sequence). The CDR3 loop spans 14 amino acids. The V and J ends lost 6 bases and 6 bases respectively, with 17 bases between them. As DNA, the CDR3 is TGTGCCAGCAGACCCCCGGTCGGGGGGGCTGAAGCTTTCTTT. Its translation is CASRPPVGGAEAFF. The variable domain in full, with the rest retrieved from reference TRBV7-9 and TRBJ1-1, is DTGVSQNPRHKITKRGQNVTFRCDPISEHNRLYWYRQTLGQGPEFLTYFQNEAQLEKSRLLSDRFSAERPKGSFSTLEIQRTEQGDSAMYLCASRPPVGGAEAFFGQGTRLTVV.

V usage is TRBV14 and J usage is TRBJ2-6; D call uncertain. Trimming removed 4 bases at V and 0 bases at J, with 10 bases between. The CDR3 totals 16 residues. Germline loops: CDR1 SGHDN, CDR2 FVKESK. Written as DNA, the CDR3 is TGTGCCAGCAGCCGTTCAGCTTTCTCTGGGGCCAACGTCCTGACTTTC. Protein: CASSRSAFSGANVLTF.

The chain carries TRBV1 and TRBJ2-5; the table names TRBD1, a call not compared with the DNA. TRBV1 is noted as a pseudogene. The CDR3 totals 18 residues. The CDR3 protein is CTSSQELPGGRGQETQYF. DNA of the CDR3: TGCACCAGCAGCCAAGAACTCCCGGGTGGCAGGGGGCAAGAGACCCAGTACTTC.

CDR3 protein: CSASTGVADQPQHF. CDR3 nucleotides: TGCAGTGCTTCGACAGGCGTTGCAGATCAGCCCCAGCATTTT. The chain is built from TRBV20-1 and TRBJ1-5; a weak D match, TRBD1 (6 bases). V was trimmed by 5 bases and J by 5 bases, leaving 16 bases between them. The CDR3 consists of 14 residues. Germline V gene sequence: CDR1 DFQATT, CDR2 SNEGSKA (reference sequence).